One and the same sample provided the 15 T cell receptor beta chains below, sequenced in a study of T cells after yellow fever vaccination. One entry per CDR3 protein results from TCRdb running MiXCR on the 5' RACE reads. The data hold tens of thousands of distinct CDR3 sequences, with 4.5% to 7.5% observed a single time. Sequencing was performed on CD4+ T cells sorted from PBMCs, taken roughly 15 days after the first yellow fever vaccination. The receptors shown here come from a man between 18 and 35 years old who received the YFV17D yellow fever vaccine.

In its sample, this clonotype was seen many times. The rearrangement joins TRBV5-1 to TRBJ1-1, with D unclear. This CDR3 comprises 14 residues. Germline lookup yields CDR1 SGHRS and CDR2 YFSETQ. Trimming stripped 0 bases from V and 3 bases from J, with 9 bases between. CDR3 residues: CASSLGFGHTEAFF. The DNA for the CDR3 is TGCGCCAGCAGCTTGGGGTTCGGTCACACTGAAGCTTTCTTT.

This clonotype has at least ten counts. The chain links TRBV29-1 to TRBJ2-5; 9 bases align to TRBD1. CDR1 is SQVTM and CDR2 is ANQGSEA in the germline V gene. The CDR3 is 13 residues long. Germline trimming cut 3 bases from V and 2 bases from J; bases unmatched to any gene: 1. In DNA, the CDR3 is TGCAGCGTTGAGGGACAGGGACAAGAGACCCAGTACTTC. Translation gives CSVEGQGQETQYF.

The sample holds many counts of this clonotype. V usage is TRBV6-5 and J usage is TRBJ1-6; 11 bases are shared with TRBD1. The CDR3 totals 17 residues. After removal of 6 bases from V and 3 bases from J, the junction contained 7 bases not matched to a gene. CDR1 and CDR2 from the germline V gene are MNHEY and SVGAGI. CDR3 nucleotides: TGTGCCAGCAGCCACCGGGGGACAGGGGGCTATAATTCACCCCTCCACTTT. This translates into CASSHRGTGGYNSPLHF.

This clonotype was counted ten times or more. V gene TRBV27 combines with J gene TRBJ2-5; 8 nucleotides agree with TRBD2. Germline V gives CDR1 MNHEY, CDR2 SMNVEV (reference sequence). V dropped 1 base and J dropped 2; count of bases not matched to a gene: 9. There are 17 residues in the CDR3. CDR3 bases: TGTGCCAGCAGTTTATTCGCCCGGGGGGGGAAACAAGAGACCCAGTACTTC. Its protein product is CASSLFARGGKQETQYF.

This clonotype came up many times. The rearrangement links TRBV10-3 to TRBJ2-3, with TRBD2 identical over 8 bases. This CDR3 contains 14 residues. Germline lookup yields CDR1 ENHRY and CDR2 SYGVKD. V trimming: 6 bases; J trimming: 7 bases; junction bases outside the gene matches: 9. The CDR3 reads CAISGGGAGNTQYF. The CDR3 bases are TGTGCCATCAGCGGGGGGGGGGCCGGTAATACGCAGTATTTT.

This clonotype was seen at least ten times. The chain combines TRBV7-9 with TRBJ2-7; 10 positions match TRBD2. Germline V lookup: CDR1 SEHNR, CDR2 FQNEAQ (reference sequence). Trimming took 4 bases from V and 3 from J; bases not matched to a gene: 6. This CDR3 region has 15 residues. The CDR3 DNA reads as TGTGCCAGCAGCTCAGGGCTAGCGGGGGACTACGAGCAGTACTTC. This sequence encodes CASSSGLAGDYEQYF.

This clonotype was picked up many times. The V and J genes are TRBV6-1 and TRBJ2-1, with 11 bases lining up with TRBD2. Germline loops: CDR1 MNHNS, CDR2 SASEGT. The CDR3 runs 15 residues. The trim removed 4 bases at V and 6 bases at J, leaving 5 bases unmatched. Here the CDR3 reads CASSGMLAGGNEQFF. The CDR3, as DNA: TGTGCCAGCAGTGGCATGCTAGCGGGGGGCAATGAGCAGTTCTTC.

CDR3 bases: TGTGCCAGCAGCTTGCCGGAGGGATCCCCCCCTGAGCAGTTCTTC. Amino acids: CASSLPEGSPPEQFF. The rearrangement links TRBV5-4 to TRBJ2-1, with D maybe TRBD2 (6 bases). Trimming stripped 1 base from V and 9 bases from J, with 17 bases between. This CDR3 spans 15 amino acids. Looked up from germline, CDR1 is SGHNT and CDR2 is YYREEE (reference sequence).

This clonotype showed up just a few times. This chain uses TRBV5-1 with TRBJ1-1; 7 nucleotides align to TRBD1. Germline-derived CDR1 and CDR2 are SGHRS and YFSETQ. J gave up 1 base and V 0 bases, and 15 bases lay outside the gene matches. The CDR3 is 19 amino acids. CDR3: CASSLGSPSVRTGNTEAFF. The CDR3 DNA reads as TGCGCCAGCAGCTTGGGGTCCCCCTCCGTCCGGACAGGGAACACTGAAGCTTTCTTT.

This clonotype has ten or more counts. This chain uses TRBV12-3 or TRBV12-4 with TRBJ2-7; the D gene is possibly TRBD2 (6 bases). The V end lost 3 bases, the J end lost 7 bases, and 10 bases lay between the germline ends. The CDR3 has 12 residues. The CDR3 nucleotides read TGTGCCAGCAGTTTTGGGGGAGGAGAGCAGTACGTC. Its translation is CASSFGGGEQYV.

This clonotype was picked up many times. The chain carries TRBV9 and TRBJ2-3; D remains unclear. The CDR3 covers 15 residues. The V gene lost 3 bases and the J gene lost 0 bases, with 11 bases spanning the gap. Looked up from germline, CDR1 is SGDLS and CDR2 is YYNGEE. CDR3 loop: CASSGAMRSTDTQYF. CDR3 in DNA: TGTGCCAGCAGCGGGGCCATGAGAAGCACAGATACGCAGTATTTT.

In this sample, this clonotype turned up many times. The chain couples TRBV19 to TRBJ1-5; no reliable D call. CDR1 is LNHDA and CDR2 is SQIVND in the germline V gene (reference sequence). Trimming left V 0 bases short and J 5 bases short, with 5 bases between. CDR3 length: 13 amino acids. CDR3 region: CASSIESYQPQHF. CDR3 coding DNA: TGTGCCAGTAGTATAGAATCCTATCAGCCCCAGCATTTT.

This clonotype was recorded many times. The chain has TRBV7-9 and TRBJ2-1, with D perhaps matching TRBD2 (6 bases). V lost 3 bases and J lost 6, with 15 bases in between. The CDR3 runs 15 residues. Germline V gene lookup returns CDR1 SEHNR and CDR2 FQNEAQ (reference sequence). The CDR3: CASSLALVGGNEQFF. The CDR3, as DNA: TGTGCCAGCAGCTTGGCGCTTGTGGGGGGCAATGAGCAGTTCTTC.

Many counts were recorded for this clonotype. The chain combines TRBV5-1 with TRBJ2-5; D possibly matches TRBD1 or TRBD2 (6 bases each). V lost 4 bases, J lost 5 bases, and 18 bases lay in between. The CDR3 consists of 15 residues. Per germline, CDR1 SGHRS and CDR2 YFSETQ. The CDR3 nucleotides read TGCGCCAGCAGCCCGGGGGCAGGGGCTTGGGAGACCCAGTACTTC. Protein sequence: CASSPGAGAWETQYF.

This clonotype was recorded many times. For the CDR3, the DNA is TGTGCCAGCAGTTGGGGACCTAATGAAAAACTGTTTTTT. It translates to CASSWGPNEKLFF. This rearrangement joins TRBV27 to TRBJ1-4; D perhaps matches TRBD1 (5 bases). CDR1 is MNHEY and CDR2 is SMNVEV in the germline V gene (reference sequence). This CDR3 contains 13 residues. V was shortened by 4 bases and J by 3 bases, with 6 bases between the two germline ends.